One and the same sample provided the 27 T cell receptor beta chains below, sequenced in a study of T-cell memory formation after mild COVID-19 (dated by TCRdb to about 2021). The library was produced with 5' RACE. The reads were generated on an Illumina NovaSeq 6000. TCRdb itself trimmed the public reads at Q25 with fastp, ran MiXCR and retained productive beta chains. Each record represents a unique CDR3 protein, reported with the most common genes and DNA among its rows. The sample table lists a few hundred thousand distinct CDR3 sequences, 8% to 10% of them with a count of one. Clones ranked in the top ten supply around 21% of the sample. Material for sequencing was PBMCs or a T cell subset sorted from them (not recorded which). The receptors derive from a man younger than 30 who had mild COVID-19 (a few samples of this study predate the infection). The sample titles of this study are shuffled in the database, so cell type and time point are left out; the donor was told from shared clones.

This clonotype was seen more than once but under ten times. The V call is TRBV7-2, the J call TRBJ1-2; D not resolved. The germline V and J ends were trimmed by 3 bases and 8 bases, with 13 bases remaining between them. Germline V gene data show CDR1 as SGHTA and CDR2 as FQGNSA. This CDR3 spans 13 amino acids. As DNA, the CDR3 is TGTGCCAGCAGCTTCCTCCGGGCTGGCGGCTACACCTTC. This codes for CASSFLRAGGYTF.

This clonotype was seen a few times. CDR3 region: CASSFSGAAYEQYF. The CDR3 DNA sequence: TGTGCCAGCAGTTTCTCCGGGGCCGCTTACGAGCAGTACTTC. The chain has TRBV27 and TRBJ2-7; D is tentatively TRBD1 or TRBD2 (5 bases each). The length of the CDR3 is 14 residues. Deletions cut 3 bases from V and 4 bases from J, with 13 bases between. Germline CDR1 reads MNHEY; CDR2 reads SMNVEV (reference sequence).

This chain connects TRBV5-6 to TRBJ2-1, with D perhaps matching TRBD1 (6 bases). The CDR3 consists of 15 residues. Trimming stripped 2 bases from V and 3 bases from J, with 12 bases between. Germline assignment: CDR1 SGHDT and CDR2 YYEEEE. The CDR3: CASSLPLQGYNEQFF. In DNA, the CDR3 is TGTGCCAGCAGCTTACCCCTACAGGGCTACAATGAGCAGTTCTTC.

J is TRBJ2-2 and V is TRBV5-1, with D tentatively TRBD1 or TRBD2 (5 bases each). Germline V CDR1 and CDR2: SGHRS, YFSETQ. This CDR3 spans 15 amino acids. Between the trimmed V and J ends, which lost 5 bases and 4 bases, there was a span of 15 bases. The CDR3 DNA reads TGCGCCAGCAGACCCCGGGGCGAGATCACCGGGGAGCTGTTTTTT. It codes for CASRPRGEITGELFF.

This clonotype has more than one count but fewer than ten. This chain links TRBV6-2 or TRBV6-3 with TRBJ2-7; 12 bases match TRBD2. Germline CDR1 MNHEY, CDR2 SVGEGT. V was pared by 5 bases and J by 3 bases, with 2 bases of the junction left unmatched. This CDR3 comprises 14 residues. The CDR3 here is CASSPTSGGYEQYV. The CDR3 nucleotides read TGTGCCAGCAGTCCGACTAGCGGGGGCTACGAGCAGTACGTC.

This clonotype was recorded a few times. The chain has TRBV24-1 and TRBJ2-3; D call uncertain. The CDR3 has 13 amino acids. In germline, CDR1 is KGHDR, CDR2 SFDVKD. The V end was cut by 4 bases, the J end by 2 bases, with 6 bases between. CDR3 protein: CATSDPFTDTQYF. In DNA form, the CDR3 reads TGTGCCACCAGTGACCCGTTCACAGATACGCAGTATTTT.

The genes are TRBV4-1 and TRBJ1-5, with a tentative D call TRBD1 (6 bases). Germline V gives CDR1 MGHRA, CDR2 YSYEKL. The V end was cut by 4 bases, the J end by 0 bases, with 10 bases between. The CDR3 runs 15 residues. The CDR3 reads CASSPGAFSNQPQHF. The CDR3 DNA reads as TGCGCCAGCAGCCCAGGGGCCTTTAGCAATCAGCCCCAGCATTTT.

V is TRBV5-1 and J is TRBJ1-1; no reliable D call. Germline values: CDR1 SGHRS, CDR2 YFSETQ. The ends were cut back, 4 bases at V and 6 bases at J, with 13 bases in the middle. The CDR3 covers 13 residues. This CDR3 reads CASSGDSGAEAFF. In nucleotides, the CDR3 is TGCGCCAGCAGCGGGGATTCGGGCGCTGAAGCTTTCTTT.

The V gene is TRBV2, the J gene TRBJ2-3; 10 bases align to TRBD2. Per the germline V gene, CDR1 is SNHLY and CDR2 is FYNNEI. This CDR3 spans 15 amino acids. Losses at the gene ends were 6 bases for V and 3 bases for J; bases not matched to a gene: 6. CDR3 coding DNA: TGTGCCAGCAGGGATAGCGGGGGGTGGACAGATACGCAGTATTTT. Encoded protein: CASRDSGGWTDTQYF.

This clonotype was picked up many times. The CDR3 is CASSLARQGELFF. The CDR3, as DNA: TGTGCCAGCAGCTTAGCCCGTCAGGGGGAGCTGTTTTTT. The V and J genes are TRBV7-2 and TRBJ2-2, with D unresolved. V was shortened by 0 bases and J by 8 bases, with 7 bases between the two germline ends. The germline V gene has CDR1 SGHTA and CDR2 FQGNSA. The length of the CDR3 is 13 residues.

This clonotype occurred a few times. The CDR3 reads CASSELGLGEQFF. The CDR3 DNA reads TGTGCCAGCAGTGAATTAGGTCTGGGTGAGCAGTTCTTC. The chain combines TRBV6-1 with TRBJ2-1; D not resolved. V lost 2 bases and J 9 bases, leaving 11 bases between the germline ends. Per the germline V gene, CDR1 is MNHNS and CDR2 is SASEGT. The CDR3 is 13 residues long.

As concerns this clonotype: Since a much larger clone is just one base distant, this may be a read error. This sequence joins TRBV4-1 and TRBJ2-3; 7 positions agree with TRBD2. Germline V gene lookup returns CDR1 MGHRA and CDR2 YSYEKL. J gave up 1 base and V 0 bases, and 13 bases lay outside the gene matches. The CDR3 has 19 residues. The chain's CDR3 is CASSQEPGRGVIGTDTQYF. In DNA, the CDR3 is TGCGCCAGCAGCCAAGAGCCGGGACGGGGGGTTATTGGCACAGATACGCAGTATTTT.

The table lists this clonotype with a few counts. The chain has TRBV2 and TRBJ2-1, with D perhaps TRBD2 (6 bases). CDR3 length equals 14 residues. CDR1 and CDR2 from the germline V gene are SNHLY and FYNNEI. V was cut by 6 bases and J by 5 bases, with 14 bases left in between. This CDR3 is CASSARDGNNEQFF. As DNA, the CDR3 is TGTGCCAGCAGCGCGCGGGACGGCAACAATGAGCAGTTCTTC.

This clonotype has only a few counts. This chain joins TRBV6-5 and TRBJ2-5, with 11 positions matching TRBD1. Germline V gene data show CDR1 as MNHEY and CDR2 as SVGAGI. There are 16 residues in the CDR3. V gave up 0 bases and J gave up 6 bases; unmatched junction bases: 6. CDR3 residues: CASSYSGQGVPQTQYF. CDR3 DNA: TGTGCCAGCAGTTACTCGGGACAGGGGGTCCCCCAGACCCAGTACTTC.

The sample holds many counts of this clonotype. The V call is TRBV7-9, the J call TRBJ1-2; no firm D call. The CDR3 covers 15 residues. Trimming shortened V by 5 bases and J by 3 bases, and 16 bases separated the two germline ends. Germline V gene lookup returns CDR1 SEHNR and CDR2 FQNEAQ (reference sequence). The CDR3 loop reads CASSPSFGADYGYTF. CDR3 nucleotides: TGTGCCAGCAGCCCCTCGTTTGGAGCCGACTATGGCTACACCTTC.

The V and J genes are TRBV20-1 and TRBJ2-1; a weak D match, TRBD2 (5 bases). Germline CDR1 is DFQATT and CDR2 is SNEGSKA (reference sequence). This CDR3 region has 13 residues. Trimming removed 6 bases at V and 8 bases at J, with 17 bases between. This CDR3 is CSAPDWRWDEQFF. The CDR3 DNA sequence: TGCAGTGCCCCGGACTGGCGGTGGGATGAGCAGTTCTTC.

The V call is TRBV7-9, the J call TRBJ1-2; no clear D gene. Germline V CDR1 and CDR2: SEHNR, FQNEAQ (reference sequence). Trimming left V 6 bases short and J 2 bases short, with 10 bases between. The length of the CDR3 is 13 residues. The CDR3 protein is CASRGAENYGYTF. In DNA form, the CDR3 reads TGTGCCAGCAGAGGCGCAGAGAACTATGGCTACACCTTC.

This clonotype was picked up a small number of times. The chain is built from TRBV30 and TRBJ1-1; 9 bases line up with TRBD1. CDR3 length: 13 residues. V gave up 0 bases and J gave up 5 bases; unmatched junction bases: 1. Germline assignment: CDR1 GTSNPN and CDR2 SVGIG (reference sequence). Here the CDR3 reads CAWSVQGATEAFF. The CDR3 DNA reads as TGTGCCTGGAGTGTACAGGGGGCGACTGAAGCTTTCTTT. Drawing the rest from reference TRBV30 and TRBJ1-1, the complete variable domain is SQTIHQWPATLVQPVGSPLSLECTVEGTSNPNLYWYRQAAGRGLQLLFYSVGIGQISSEVPQNLSASRPQDRQFILSSKKLLLSDSGFYLCAWSVQGATEAFFGQGTRLTVV.

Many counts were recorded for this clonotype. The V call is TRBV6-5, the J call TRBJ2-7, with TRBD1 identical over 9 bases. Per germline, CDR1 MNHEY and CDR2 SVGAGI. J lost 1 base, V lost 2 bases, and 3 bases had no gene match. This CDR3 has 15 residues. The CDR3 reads CASSYGGTGSYEQYF. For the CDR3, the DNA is TGTGCCAGCAGTTACGGGGGGACAGGGTCCTACGAGCAGTACTTC.

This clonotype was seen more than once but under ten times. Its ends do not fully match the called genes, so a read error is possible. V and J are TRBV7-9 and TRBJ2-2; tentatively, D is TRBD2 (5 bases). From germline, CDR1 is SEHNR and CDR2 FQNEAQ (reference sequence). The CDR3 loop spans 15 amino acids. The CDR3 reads CASSWAFKNTGKLFF. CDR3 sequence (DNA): TGTGCCAGCAGCTGGGCATTCAAGAACACCGGGAAGCTGTTTTTT.

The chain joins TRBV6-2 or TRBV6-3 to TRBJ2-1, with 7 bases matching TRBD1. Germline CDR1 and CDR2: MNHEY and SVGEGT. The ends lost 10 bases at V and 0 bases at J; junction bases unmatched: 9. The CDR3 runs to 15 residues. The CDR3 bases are TGTGCCACATCTGCAAGGGGGCCCTCCTACAATGAGCAGTTCTTC. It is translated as CATSARGPSYNEQFF.

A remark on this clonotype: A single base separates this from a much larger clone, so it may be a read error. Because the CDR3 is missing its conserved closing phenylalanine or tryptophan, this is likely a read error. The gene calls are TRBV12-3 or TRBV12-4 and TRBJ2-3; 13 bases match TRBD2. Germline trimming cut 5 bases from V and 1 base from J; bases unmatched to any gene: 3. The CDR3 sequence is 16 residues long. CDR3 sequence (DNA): TGTGCCAGCAGTCGAGGGACTAGCGGGGGCACAGATACGCAGTATATT. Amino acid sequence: CASSRGTSGGTDTQYI.

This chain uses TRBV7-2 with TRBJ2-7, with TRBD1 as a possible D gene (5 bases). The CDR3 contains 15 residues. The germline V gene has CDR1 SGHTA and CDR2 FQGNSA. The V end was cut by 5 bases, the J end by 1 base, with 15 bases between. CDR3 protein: CASSRQGVASYEQYV. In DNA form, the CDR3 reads TGTGCCAGCAGCCGGCAGGGTGTAGCATCCTACGAGCAGTACGTC.

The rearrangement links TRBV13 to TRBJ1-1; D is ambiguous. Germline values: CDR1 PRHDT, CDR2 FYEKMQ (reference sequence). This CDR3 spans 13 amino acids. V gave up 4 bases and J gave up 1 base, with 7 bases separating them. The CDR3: CASSSRWNTEAFF. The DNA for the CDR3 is TGTGCCAGCAGCTCGCGGTGGAACACTGAAGCTTTCTTT.

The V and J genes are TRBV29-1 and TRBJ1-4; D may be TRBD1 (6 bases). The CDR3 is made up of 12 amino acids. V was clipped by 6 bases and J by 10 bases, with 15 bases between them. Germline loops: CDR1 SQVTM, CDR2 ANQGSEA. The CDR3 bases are TGCAGCGTAGGGGGGCCTCGTGGAAAACTGTTTTTT. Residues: CSVGGPRGKLFF.

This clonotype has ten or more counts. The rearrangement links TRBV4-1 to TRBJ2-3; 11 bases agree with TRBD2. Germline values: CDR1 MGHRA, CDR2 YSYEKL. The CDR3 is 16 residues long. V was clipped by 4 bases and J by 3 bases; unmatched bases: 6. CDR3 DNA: TGCGCCAGCAGCCGAGGACTAGCGGGCCTAACAGATACGCAGTATTTT. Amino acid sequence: CASSRGLAGLTDTQYF.

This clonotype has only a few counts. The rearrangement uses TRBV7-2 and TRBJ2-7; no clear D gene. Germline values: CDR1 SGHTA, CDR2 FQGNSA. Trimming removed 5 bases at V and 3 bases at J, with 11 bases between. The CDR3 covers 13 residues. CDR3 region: CASSTNGHYEQYF. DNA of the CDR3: TGTGCCAGCAGCACAAACGGGCACTACGAGCAGTACTTC.